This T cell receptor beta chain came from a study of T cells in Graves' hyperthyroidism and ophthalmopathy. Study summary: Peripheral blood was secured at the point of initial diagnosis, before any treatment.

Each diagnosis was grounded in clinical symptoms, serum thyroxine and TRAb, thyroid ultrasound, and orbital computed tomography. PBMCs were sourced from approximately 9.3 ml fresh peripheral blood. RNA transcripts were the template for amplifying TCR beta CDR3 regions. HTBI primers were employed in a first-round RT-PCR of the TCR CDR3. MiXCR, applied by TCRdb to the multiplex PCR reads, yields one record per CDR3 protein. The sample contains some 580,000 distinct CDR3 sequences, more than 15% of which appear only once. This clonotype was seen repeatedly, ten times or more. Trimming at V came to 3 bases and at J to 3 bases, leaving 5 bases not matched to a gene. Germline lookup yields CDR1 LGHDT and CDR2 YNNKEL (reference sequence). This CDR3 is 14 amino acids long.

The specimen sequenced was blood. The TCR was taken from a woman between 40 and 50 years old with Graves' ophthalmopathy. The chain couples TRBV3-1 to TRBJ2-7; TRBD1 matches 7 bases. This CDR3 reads CASSQGDRSYEQYF. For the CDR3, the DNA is TGTGCCAGCAGCCAGGGGGACAGAAGCTACGAGCAGTACTTC.